Listed below are T cell receptor beta chains from one sample, sequenced in a study of CD8 T cells in ankylosing spondylitis. TCRdb redid the calling of the 5' RACE reads with MiXCR, one entry per CDR3 protein. The profile covers 150,000 to 200,000 distinct CDR3 sequences, with roughly 20% appearing a single time and roughly 4% taken by the ten largest. Sequenced: blood, either unsorted or a sorted T cell fraction (not recorded which). These receptors originate from a male donor aged 10-29 years with ankylosing spondylitis or in good health (not recorded which). CDR3s include the opening cysteine and the closing phenylalanine or tryptophan. Each record gives: J gene, V gene, clone size, CDR3 protein. Part of the rows lack a size; the others show once, few, many or a class for expanded clones.

J gene: TRBJ1-4; V gene: TRBV6-5; clone size: -; CDR3 protein: CASSYGTGKEKLFF
J gene: TRBJ2-5; V gene: TRBV25-1; clone size: many; CDR3 protein: CASGDEDRVKTQYF
J gene: TRBJ1-2; V gene: TRBV10-3; clone size: many; CDR3 protein: CAISESGASYGYTF
J gene: TRBJ2-3; V gene: TRBV10-3; clone size: many; CDR3 protein: CAISPGLASDTQYF
J gene: TRBJ2-3; V gene: TRBV6-2/TRBV6-3; clone size: many; CDR3 protein: CASSYSRFSSTDTQYF
J gene: TRBJ2-1; V gene: TRBV29-1; clone size: many; CDR3 protein: CSVRTGQVGEQFF
J gene: TRBJ1-5; V gene: TRBV5-1; clone size: many; CDR3 protein: CASSTDPYSNQPQHF
J gene: TRBJ2-1; V gene: TRBV20-1; clone size: few; CDR3 protein: CSARLAGGPGIEQFF
J gene: TRBJ1-3; V gene: TRBV7-6; clone size: few; CDR3 protein: CASSLTRGGNTIYF
J gene: TRBJ2-2; V gene: TRBV6-2/TRBV6-3; clone size: many; CDR3 protein: CASSYPGLAGAQELFF
J gene: TRBJ2-7; V gene: TRBV3-1; clone size: many; CDR3 protein: CASSLGQGLGEQYF
J gene: TRBJ2-1; V gene: TRBV29-1; clone size: many; CDR3 protein: CSVENSGRASYNEQFF
J gene: TRBJ2-1; V gene: TRBV5-5; clone size: many; CDR3 protein: CASSLGVGSPSYNEQFF
J gene: TRBJ2-7; V gene: TRBV20-1; clone size: many; CDR3 protein: CSARDWASVTSSYEQYF
J gene: TRBJ2-1; V gene: TRBV20-1; clone size: -; CDR3 protein: CSASPAGGNEQFF
J gene: TRBJ1-2; V gene: TRBV20-1; clone size: -; CDR3 protein: CSANTGGNYGYTF
J gene: TRBJ2-4; V gene: TRBV20-1; clone size: many; CDR3 protein: CSAKRRSLAKNIQYF
J gene: TRBJ2-1; V gene: TRBV5-1; clone size: many; CDR3 protein: CASSLGGGTYNEQFF
J gene: TRBJ1-1; V gene: TRBV25-1; clone size: -; CDR3 protein: CASSEIGRSWEYTEAFF
J gene: TRBJ1-2; V gene: TRBV11-3; clone size: -; CDR3 protein: CASSPAGREGYTF
J gene: TRBJ1-1; V gene: TRBV4-3; clone size: many; CDR3 protein: CASSQDSGTEAFF
J gene: TRBJ2-3; V gene: TRBV20-1; clone size: -; CDR3 protein: CSGARAREDTQYF
J gene: TRBJ1-2; V gene: TRBV29-1; clone size: many; CDR3 protein: CSGQGYYGYTF
J gene: TRBJ2-1; V gene: TRBV5-1; clone size: many; CDR3 protein: CASSLGGYNEQFF
J gene: TRBJ2-1; V gene: TRBV19; clone size: -; CDR3 protein: CASSIGGFEQFF
J gene: TRBJ2-4; V gene: TRBV7-2; clone size: many; CDR3 protein: CASSFGAVEADIQYF
J gene: TRBJ2-5; V gene: TRBV12-3/TRBV12-4; clone size: many; CDR3 protein: CASSPLAGGFTQYF
J gene: TRBJ1-1; V gene: TRBV20-1; clone size: -; CDR3 protein: CSAVPGRADTEAFF
J gene: TRBJ2-2; V gene: TRBV19; clone size: many; CDR3 protein: CASRPTGVSGELFF
J gene: TRBJ2-1; V gene: TRBV6-4; clone size: -; CDR3 protein: CASSRKDRGGNEQFF
J gene: TRBJ2-1; V gene: TRBV6-2/TRBV6-3; clone size: many; CDR3 protein: CASSYGTGYNEQFF
J gene: TRBJ2-7; V gene: TRBV12-3/TRBV12-4; clone size: many; CDR3 protein: CASSLRTGMHEQYF
J gene: TRBJ2-7; V gene: TRBV12-3/TRBV12-4; clone size: -; CDR3 protein: CASSSGTSTYEQYF
J gene: TRBJ2-1; V gene: TRBV27; clone size: few; CDR3 protein: CASSFVSSLDEQFF
J gene: TRBJ1-2; V gene: TRBV20-1; clone size: many; CDR3 protein: CSAYTGTNGYTF
J gene: TRBJ1-6; V gene: TRBV7-2; clone size: -; CDR3 protein: CASSLMDSPLHF
J gene: TRBJ2-3; V gene: TRBV29-1; clone size: -; CDR3 protein: CSVEVGSGLDTQYF
J gene: TRBJ2-1; V gene: TRBV14; clone size: many; CDR3 protein: CASSTRLAIYNEQFF
J gene: TRBJ2-7; V gene: TRBV25-1; clone size: many; CDR3 protein: CASSEDRTYEQYF
J gene: TRBJ2-5; V gene: TRBV29-1; clone size: -; CDR3 protein: CSVEGLAGGGQETQYF
J gene: TRBJ2-2; V gene: TRBV12-3/TRBV12-4; clone size: many; CDR3 protein: CASSSGDRVTGELFF
J gene: TRBJ2-4; V gene: TRBV11-2; clone size: -; CDR3 protein: CASSQLQGAHRNIQYF
J gene: TRBJ2-1; V gene: TRBV4-1; clone size: many; CDR3 protein: CASSQVWSGGGLEQFF
J gene: TRBJ2-3; V gene: TRBV29-1; clone size: few; CDR3 protein: CSAEGGLAGGSDTQYF
J gene: TRBJ2-1; V gene: TRBV5-1; clone size: many; CDR3 protein: CASSRLAGTSSYNEQFF
J gene: TRBJ1-1; V gene: TRBV29-1; clone size: many; CDR3 protein: CSVEKGRTVVTEAFF
J gene: TRBJ2-5; V gene: TRBV4-2; clone size: many; CDR3 protein: CASSPGTSGKRETQYF
J gene: TRBJ2-1; V gene: TRBV28; clone size: many; CDR3 protein: CASSLTPPGAAAYNEQFF
J gene: TRBJ1-4; V gene: TRBV12-2; clone size: once; CDR3 protein: CASRQGQGSHEKLFF
J gene: TRBJ1-1; V gene: TRBV6-5; clone size: many; CDR3 protein: CASSYTLGATEAFF